Below are 7 T cell receptor beta chains sequenced from a single sample in a study of shared clonotypes between healthy human individuals. Measured with immunoSEQ multiplex PCR; TCRdb has only the in-frame clones, and not every one. Found here are some 2 million clones, about 95% of them singletons; the top ten hold approximately 1.2%. CD45RO-negative, CCR7-positively selected cells formed the naive CD8 fraction, excluding terminally differentiated effector memory CD45RA+ cells. The sequenced sample consisted of naive CD8+ T cells sorted from blood. The origin of the receptors is a man between 18 and 29 years old in good health.

The V call is TRBV29-1, the J call TRBJ2-1; tentatively, D is TRBD2 (5 bases). This CDR3 spans 15 amino acids. Between the trimmed V and J ends, which lost 5 bases and 3 bases, there was a span of 17 bases. CDR1 and CDR2 (germline): SQVTM, ANQGSEA. CDR3 sequence (DNA): TGCAGCGTTTTCCGGGAAAACTTTCTCTACAATGAGCAGTTCTTC. Protein product: CSVFRENFLYNEQFF.

The chain recombines TRBV5-4 with TRBJ2-4; a possible D gene is TRBD2 (6 bases). The CDR3 covers 18 residues. Trimming stripped 0 bases from V and 0 bases from J, with 16 bases between. Germline loops: CDR1 SGHNT, CDR2 YYREEE (reference sequence). In DNA, the CDR3 is TGTGCCAGCAGCTTGGGGGAGGCCCCAGGTCTAGCCAAAAACATTCAGTACTTC. Amino acid sequence: CASSLGEAPGLAKNIQYF.

This chain links TRBV10-3 with TRBJ1-1; D not resolved. V was shortened by 2 bases and J by 4 bases, with 11 bases between the two germline ends. CDR3 size: 14 residues. From germline, CDR1 is ENHRY and CDR2 SYGVKD. The CDR3 DNA sequence: TGTGCCATCAGTGAGGGCAGATTCATCACTGAAGCTTTCTTT. This gives the protein CAISEGRFITEAFF.

V usage is TRBV4-1 and J usage is TRBJ1-1, with 8 nucleotides matching TRBD1. Germline loops: CDR1 MGHRA, CDR2 YSYEKL. V dropped 4 bases and J dropped 0; count of bases not matched to a gene: 4. The CDR3 extends over 15 amino acids. CDR3 amino acids: CASSLRTGMNTEAFF. For the CDR3, the DNA is TGCGCCAGCAGCCTCCGGACAGGGATGAACACTGAAGCTTTCTTT.

The CDR3 bases are TGTGCCTGGGGTTTAAATGTAAACGCTTATATTAATGAGCAGTTCTTC. Translated, it gives CAWGLNVNAYINEQFF. The J gene is TRBJ2-1, the V gene TRBV30, with D unresolved. There are 16 residues in the CDR3. CDR1 and CDR2 from the germline V gene are GTSNPN and SVGIG (reference sequence). Trimming pared 5 bases from V and 7 bases from J, leaving 24 bases between.

This clone was counted between two and nine times. This chain links TRBV12-5 with TRBJ2-3; 8 bases map to TRBD2. CDR1 and CDR2 (germline): LGHNT, FRNRAP. J was trimmed by 0 bases and V by 11 bases; bases with no gene match: 10. The CDR3 is made up of 15 amino acids. For the CDR3, the DNA is TGTGCTGGCACGGCGGGAGGCGCTAGCACAGATACGCAGTATTTT. Translating it yields CAGTAGGASTDTQYF.

This sequence joins TRBV27 and TRBJ2-2; TRBD1 is a possible D gene (6 bases). V dropped 5 bases and J dropped 1 base, with 17 bases sitting between them. Germline CDR1 MNHEY, CDR2 SMNVEV (reference sequence). This CDR3 contains 17 residues. The CDR3 here is CASSPGDNLLNTGELFF. The CDR3 region has the DNA TGTGCCAGCAGTCCAGGGGACAACCTTTTGAACACCGGGGAGCTGTTTTTT.